Below, 26 T cell receptor beta chains from the same sample are listed, as sequenced in a study of STAT5B mutations in CD4+ large granular lymphocyte leukemia. Clones were sequenced by immunoSEQ multiplex PCR, and TCRdb holds only the in-frame ones, with some missing. Of 4,500 to 6,000 clones listed, over 75% were seen once; the top ten hold 50% to 75%. Sequenced sample: PBMCs. The receptors come from a man at least 80 years old with CD4+ T-cell large granular lymphocyte leukemia.

J is TRBJ1-5 and V is TRBV6-5; 8 nucleotides agree with TRBD1. This CDR3 contains 15 residues. V lost 4 bases to trimming and J lost 4 bases; unmatched junction nucleotides: 6. Germline CDR1 and CDR2: MNHEY and SVGAGI. CDR3 DNA: TGTGCCAGCAGTTCCCGGACAGGGCTAAATCAGCCCCAGCATTTT. It specifies CASSSRTGLNQPQHF.

The chain combines TRBV27 with TRBJ2-1, with D uncertain. Germline V gene sequence: CDR1 MNHEY, CDR2 SMNVEV (reference sequence). V gave up 0 bases and J gave up 5 bases, with 5 bases separating them. The CDR3 totals 13 residues. CDR3: CASSLSRNNEQFF. CDR3 nucleotides: TGTGCCAGCAGTTTATCGCGGAACAATGAGCAGTTCTTC.

The genes are TRBV2 and TRBJ2-7; 12 bases line up with TRBD2. The CDR3 length is 12 residues. J lost 7 bases, V lost 10 bases, and 5 bases had no gene match. Germline V gene data show CDR1 as SNHLY and CDR2 as FYNNEI. DNA of the CDR3: TGTGCCACACTAGCGGGAGGCGGTGAGCAGTACTTC. Amino acids: CATLAGGGEQYF.

This chain links TRBV6-6 with TRBJ2-7; 9 bases fit TRBD2. J gave up 1 base and V 7 bases, and 8 bases lay outside the gene matches. The CDR3 consists of 15 residues. The germline CDR1 and CDR2 sequences are MNHNY and SVGAGI (reference sequence). CDR3 residues: CASTLTSGPSYEQYF. The CDR3 DNA sequence: TGTGCCAGCACCCTAACTAGCGGGCCTTCCTACGAGCAGTACTTC.

The rearrangement joins TRBV19 to TRBJ1-1; TRBD1 might be the D (6 bases). V shed 8 bases and J shed 0 bases, with 13 bases lying between them. Germline V gene lookup returns CDR1 LNHDA and CDR2 SQIVND (reference sequence). CDR3 size: 14 residues. The CDR3 is CASRTDNMNTEAFF. In DNA form, the CDR3 reads TGTGCCAGTCGGACAGATAATATGAACACTGAAGCTTTCTTT.

CDR3 DNA sequence: TGTGCCAGCAGTTTATCGCAGGGTTGGGATACGCAGTATTTT. Translation gives CASSLSQGWDTQYF. The genes are TRBV27 and TRBJ2-3; D is perhaps TRBD1 (5 bases). CDR3 length: 14 amino acids. Germline V gene sequence: CDR1 MNHEY, CDR2 SMNVEV (reference sequence). Between the trimmed V and J ends, which lost 0 bases and 6 bases, there was a span of 10 bases.

Only one count was recorded for this clone. This chain links TRBV19 with TRBJ2-5; 10 nucleotides agree with TRBD1. There are 15 residues in the CDR3. The junction had 5 bases not matched to a gene; V was cut back by 2 bases and J by 5 bases. CDR1 and CDR2 from the germline V gene are LNHDA and SQIVND (reference sequence). CDR3 protein: CASSIRDRGPETQYF. Here the CDR3 DNA reads TGTGCCAGTAGTATACGGGACAGGGGTCCGGAGACCCAGTACTTC.

V gene TRBV6-1 combines with J gene TRBJ2-7; D may match TRBD1 or TRBD2 (5 bases each). Looked up from germline, CDR1 is MNHNS and CDR2 is SASEGT. Trimming stripped 0 bases from V and 3 bases from J, with 6 bases between. The CDR3 totals 13 residues. CDR3: CASSEAGDYEQYF. The CDR3 DNA reads TGTGCCAGCAGTGAAGCGGGGGACTACGAGCAGTACTTC.

The CDR3 spells CASSPGQTDTQYF. CDR3 sequence (DNA): TGTGCCAGCAGTCCCGGTCAGACAGATACGCAGTATTTT. V gene TRBV28 combines with J gene TRBJ2-3; D unclear. The CDR3 consists of 13 residues. Germline assignment: CDR1 MDHEN and CDR2 SYDVKM. The V end was cut by 5 bases, the J end by 3 bases, with 9 bases between.

The chain links TRBV19 to TRBJ1-1; D perhaps matches TRBD1 (6 bases). The germline CDR1 and CDR2 sequences are LNHDA and SQIVND (reference sequence). Deletions cut 5 bases from V and 4 bases from J, with 14 bases between. The CDR3 runs 14 residues. Here the CDR3 DNA reads TGTGCCAGTAGTCGCGGCAGGGGACCCACTGAAGCTTTCTTT. Its protein is CASSRGRGPTEAFF.

The V call is TRBV15, the J call TRBJ1-6; 11 bases are shared with TRBD1. CDR3 length: 15 residues. Germline values: CDR1 LNHNV, CDR2 YYDKDF (reference sequence). Trimming removed 3 bases from V and 6 bases from J; junction bases left unmatched: 1. The CDR3 DNA reads as TGTGCCACCAGCAGGGACAGGGGGCTTAATTCACCCCTCCACTTT. It codes for CATSRDRGLNSPLHF.

This rearrangement joins TRBV29-1 to TRBJ1-1; 8 nucleotides line up with TRBD1. J lost 4 bases, V lost 6 bases, and 16 bases had no gene match. This CDR3 comprises 16 residues. The germline CDR1 and CDR2 sequences are SQVTM and ANQGSEA. Here the CDR3 reads CSVHIWVQGAPTEAFF. As DNA, the CDR3 is TGCAGCGTCCATATTTGGGTCCAGGGGGCCCCCACTGAAGCTTTCTTT. The full variable domain, rest sourced from reference TRBV29-1 and TRBJ1-1, is SAVISQKPSRDICQRGTSLTIQCQVDSQVTMMFWYRQQPGQSLTLIATANQGSEATYESGFVIDKFPISRPNLTFSTLTVSNMSPEDSSIYLCSVHIWVQGAPTEAFFGQGTRLTVV.

V and J are TRBV9 and TRBJ2-2, with TRBD1 matching over 10 bases. Germline CDR1 SGDLS, CDR2 YYNGEE. The CDR3 extends over 16 amino acids. The trim removed 0 bases at V and 6 bases at J, leaving 5 bases unmatched. The CDR3 DNA reads as TGTGCCAGCAGCGTAGACGACAGGGGGCTGGCCGGGGAGCTGTTTTTT. Its protein is CASSVDDRGLAGELFF.

V gene TRBV28 combines with J gene TRBJ2-2, with TRBD1 matching 9 bases. Looked up from germline, CDR1 is MDHEN and CDR2 is SYDVKM. The CDR3 consists of 14 residues. The trim removed 8 bases at V and 4 bases at J, leaving 5 bases unmatched. CDR3 sequence (DNA): TGTGCCAGCCACGGACAGGGGTCCACCGGGGAGCTGTTTTTT. Translated, it gives CASHGQGSTGELFF.

The chain carries TRBV7-8 and TRBJ2-7; tentatively, D is TRBD2 (5 bases). The CDR3 is made up of 15 amino acids. Germline CDR1 SGHVS, CDR2 FQNEAQ. Trimming took 6 bases from V and 0 from J, leaving 15 bases between them. This CDR3 reads CASSSNLDFSYEQYF. CDR3 nucleotides: TGTGCCAGCAGTTCCAACTTGGACTTCTCCTACGAGCAGTACTTC. Based on the CDR3 plus reference TRBV7-8 and TRBJ2-7, the full variable domain is GAGVSQSPRYKVAKRGQDVALRCDPISGHVSLFWYQQALGQGPEFLTYFQNEAQLDKSGLPSDRFFAERPEGSVSTLKIQRTQQEDSAVYLCASSSNLDFSYEQYFGPGTRLTVT.

J is TRBJ2-1 and V is TRBV5-4; D could derive from TRBD1 or TRBD2 (6 bases each). Per the germline V gene, CDR1 is SGHNT and CDR2 is YYREEE (reference sequence). V was cut by 0 bases and J by 0 bases, with 16 bases left in between. This CDR3 contains 18 residues. CDR3 residues: CASSLASGAGSSYNEQFF. CDR3 coding DNA: TGTGCCAGCAGCTTGGCCTCGGGGGCGGGGAGCTCCTACAATGAGCAGTTCTTC.

The chain carries TRBV12-5 and TRBJ2-2, with D uncertain. The germline V gene encodes CDR1 LGHNT and CDR2 FRNRAP. CDR3 length: 14 residues. V was cut by 4 bases and J by 2 bases, with 8 bases left in between. The CDR3: CASGYAANTGELFF. In DNA, the CDR3 is TGTGCTAGTGGTTATGCGGCTAACACCGGGGAGCTGTTTTTT.

This clone was detected once. This chain's CDR3 is CASSVGTSGSYEQYF. The DNA for the CDR3 is TGTGCCAGCAGCGTAGGGACTAGCGGATCCTACGAGCAGTACTTC. The rearrangement uses TRBV9 and TRBJ2-7; 10 positions agree with TRBD2. The CDR3 length is 15 residues. Germline CDR1 reads SGDLS; CDR2 reads YYNGEE. Losses at the gene ends were 0 bases for V and 1 base for J; bases not matched to a gene: 1.

The V and J genes are TRBV7-9 and TRBJ1-1; the match to TRBD1 covers 11 bases. V shed 4 bases, J shed 3 bases, and the junction held 7 bases outside the gene matches. The V gene's germline CDR1 is SEHNR and CDR2 FQNEAQ (reference sequence). The CDR3 contains 16 residues. The CDR3 DNA sequence: TGTGCCAGCAGCTCCGGGACAGGGGGAGGACACACTGAAGCTTTCTTT. Protein: CASSSGTGGGHTEAFF.

The rearrangement joins TRBV6-4 to TRBJ2-5, with TRBD2 matching over 15 bases. The CDR3 is made up of 16 amino acids. V gave up 3 bases and J gave up 2 bases; unmatched junction bases: 1. Per the germline V gene, CDR1 is MRHNA and CDR2 is SNTAGT. Here the CDR3 reads CASSEGLAGGQETQYF. In DNA form, the CDR3 reads TGTGCCAGCAGTGAAGGACTAGCGGGAGGGCAAGAGACCCAGTACTTC.

The gene calls are TRBV10-3 and TRBJ1-5, with 8 bases lining up with TRBD1. The CDR3 is 16 residues long. CDR1 and CDR2 (germline): ENHRY, SYGVKD. The trim removed 7 bases at V and 6 bases at J, leaving 14 bases unmatched. CDR3 sequence: CAIMRTGTFCVQPQHF. The CDR3 nucleotides read TGTGCCATCATGAGGACAGGGACGTTTTGCGTTCAGCCCCAGCATTTT.

The chain combines TRBV9 with TRBJ2-1; D not certain. The CDR3 spans 11 residues. Germline V gives CDR1 SGDLS, CDR2 YYNGEE. V shed 3 bases and J shed 6 bases, with 4 bases lying between them. The DNA for the CDR3 is TGTGCCAGCAGCGGCTCCAATGAGCAGTTCTTC. Translation: CASSGSNEQFF.

The rearrangement joins TRBV12-5 to TRBJ1-2; no reliable D call. Trimming took 6 bases from V and 9 from J, leaving 17 bases between them. Germline V gene data show CDR1 as LGHNT and CDR2 as FRNRAP. The CDR3 sequence is 13 residues long. CDR3 region: CASGLSMLNSYTF. CDR3 bases: TGTGCTAGTGGCCTATCCATGCTAAATAGCTACACCTTC.

The chain links TRBV29-1 to TRBJ2-7; tentatively, D is TRBD1 or TRBD2 (5 bases each). V was trimmed by 4 bases and J by 3 bases, leaving 10 bases between them. Looked up from germline, CDR1 is SQVTM and CDR2 is ANQGSEA. This CDR3 is built from 12 residues. The CDR3 nucleotides read TGCAGCGTTGCAGGGAGCCTCTACGAGCAGTACTTC. It specifies CSVAGSLYEQYF.

The chain recombines TRBV10-2 with TRBJ2-1; TRBD2 matches at 11 bases. Per germline, CDR1 WSHSY and CDR2 SAAADI. The CDR3 is 16 residues long. Losses at the gene ends were 8 bases for V and 4 bases for J; bases not matched to a gene: 10. The CDR3 coding sequence is TGCGCCAGCCGCACCGGGGCTAGCGGGAGGTACAATGAGCAGTTCTTC. Translated, it gives CASRTGASGRYNEQFF.

This chain connects TRBV5-6 to TRBJ2-3; possible D gene TRBD1, 5 bases. The CDR3 is 16 amino acids. The germline CDR1 and CDR2 sequences are SGHDT and YYEEEE. With 2 bases removed from V and 2 bases from J, the gap between germline ends came to 15 bases. For the CDR3, the DNA is TGTGCCAGCAGCTTCGGTAGGGGAATCTCCACAGATACGCAGTATTTT. It specifies CASSFGRGISTDTQYF.